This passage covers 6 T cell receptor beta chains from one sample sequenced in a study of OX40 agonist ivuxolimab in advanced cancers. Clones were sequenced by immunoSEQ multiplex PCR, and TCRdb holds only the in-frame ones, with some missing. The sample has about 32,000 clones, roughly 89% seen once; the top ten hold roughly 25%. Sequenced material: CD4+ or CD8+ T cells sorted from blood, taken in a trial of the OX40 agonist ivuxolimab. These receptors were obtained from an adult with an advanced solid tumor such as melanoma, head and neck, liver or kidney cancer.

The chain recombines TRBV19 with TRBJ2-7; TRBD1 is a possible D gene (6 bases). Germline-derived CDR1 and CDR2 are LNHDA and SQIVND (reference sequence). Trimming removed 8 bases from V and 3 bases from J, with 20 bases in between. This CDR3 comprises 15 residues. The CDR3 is CASRIRWPGDYEQYF. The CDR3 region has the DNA TGTGCCAGTCGAATACGGTGGCCAGGGGACTACGAGCAGTACTTC.

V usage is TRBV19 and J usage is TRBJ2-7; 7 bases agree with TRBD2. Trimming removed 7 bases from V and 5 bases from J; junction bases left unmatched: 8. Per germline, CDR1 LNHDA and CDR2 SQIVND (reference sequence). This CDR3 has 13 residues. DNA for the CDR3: TGTGCCAGTATCGCCGGGGGGAGTAACGAGCAGTACTTC. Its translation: CASIAGGSNEQYF.

CDR3 nucleotides: TGTGCCAGCAGGGGGGAGGGGAGCTCCTACAATGAGCAGTTCTTC. Translated: CASRGEGSSYNEQFF. This chain uses TRBV6-5 with TRBJ2-1, with 7 bases lining up with TRBD2. V gave up 6 bases and J gave up 0 bases; unmatched junction bases: 5. The CDR3 is 15 residues long. CDR1 and CDR2 from the germline V gene are MNHEY and SVGAGI.

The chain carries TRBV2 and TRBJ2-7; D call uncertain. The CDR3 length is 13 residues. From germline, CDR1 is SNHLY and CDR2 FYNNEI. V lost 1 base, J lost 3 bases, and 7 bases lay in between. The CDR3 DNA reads TGTGCCAGCAGTGAAGGTAACAGCTACGAGCAGTACTTC. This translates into CASSEGNSYEQYF.

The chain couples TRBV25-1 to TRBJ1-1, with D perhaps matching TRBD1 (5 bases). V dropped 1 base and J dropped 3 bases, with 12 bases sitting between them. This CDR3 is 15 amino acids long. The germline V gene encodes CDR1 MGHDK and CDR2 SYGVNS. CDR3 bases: TGTGCCAGCAGTGAATTCCAGGGTACGGACACTGAAGCTTTCTTT. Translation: CASSEFQGTDTEAFF.

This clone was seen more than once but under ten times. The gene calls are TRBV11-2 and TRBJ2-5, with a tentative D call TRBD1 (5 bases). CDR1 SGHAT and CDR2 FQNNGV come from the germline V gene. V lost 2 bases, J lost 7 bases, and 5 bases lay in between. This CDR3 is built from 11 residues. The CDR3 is CASSLQGTQYF. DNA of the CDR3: TGTGCCAGCAGCTTACAGGGGACCCAGTACTTC.